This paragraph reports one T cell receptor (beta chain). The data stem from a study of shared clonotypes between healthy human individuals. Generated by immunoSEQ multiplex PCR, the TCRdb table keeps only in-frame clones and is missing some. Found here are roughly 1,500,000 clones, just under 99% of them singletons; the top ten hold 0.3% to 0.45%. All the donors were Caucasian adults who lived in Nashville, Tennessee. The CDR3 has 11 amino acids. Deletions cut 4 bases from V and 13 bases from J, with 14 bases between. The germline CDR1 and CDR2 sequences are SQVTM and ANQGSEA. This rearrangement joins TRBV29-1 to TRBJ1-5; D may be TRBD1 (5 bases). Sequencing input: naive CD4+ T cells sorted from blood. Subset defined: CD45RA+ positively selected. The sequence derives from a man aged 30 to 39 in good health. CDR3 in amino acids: CSVVGPAGQHF. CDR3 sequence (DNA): TGCAGCGTTGTGGGGCCGGCGGGGCAGCATTTT.